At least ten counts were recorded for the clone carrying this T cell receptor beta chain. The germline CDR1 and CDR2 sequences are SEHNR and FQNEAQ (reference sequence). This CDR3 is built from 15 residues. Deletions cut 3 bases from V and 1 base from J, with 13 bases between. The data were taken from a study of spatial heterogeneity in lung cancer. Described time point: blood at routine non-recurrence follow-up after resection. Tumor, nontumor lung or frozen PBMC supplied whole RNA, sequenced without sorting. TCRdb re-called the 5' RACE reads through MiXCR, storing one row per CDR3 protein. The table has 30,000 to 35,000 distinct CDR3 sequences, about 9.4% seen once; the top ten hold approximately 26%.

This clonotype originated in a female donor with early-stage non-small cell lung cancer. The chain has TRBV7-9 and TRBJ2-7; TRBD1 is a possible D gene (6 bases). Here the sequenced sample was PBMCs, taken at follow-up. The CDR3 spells CASSLGQGPSYEQYF. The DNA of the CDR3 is TGTGCCAGCAGCTTGGGCCAGGGGCCGTCCTACGAGCAGTACTTC.